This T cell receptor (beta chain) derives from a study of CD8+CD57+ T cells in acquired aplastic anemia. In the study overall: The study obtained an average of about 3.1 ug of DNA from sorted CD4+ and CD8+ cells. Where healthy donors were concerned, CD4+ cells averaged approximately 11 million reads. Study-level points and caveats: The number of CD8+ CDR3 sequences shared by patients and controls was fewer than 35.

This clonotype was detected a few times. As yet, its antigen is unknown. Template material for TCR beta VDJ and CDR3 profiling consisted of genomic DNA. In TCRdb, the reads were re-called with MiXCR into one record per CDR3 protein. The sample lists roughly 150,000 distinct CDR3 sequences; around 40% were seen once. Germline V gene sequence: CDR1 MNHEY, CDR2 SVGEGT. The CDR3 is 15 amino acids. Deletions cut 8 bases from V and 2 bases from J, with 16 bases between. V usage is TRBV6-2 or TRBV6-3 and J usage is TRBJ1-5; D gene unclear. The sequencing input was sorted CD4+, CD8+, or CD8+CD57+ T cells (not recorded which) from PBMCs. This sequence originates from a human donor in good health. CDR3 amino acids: CASSRGGYGNQPQHF. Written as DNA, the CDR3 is TGTGCCAGCTCACGGGGAGGGTATGGCAATCAGCCCCAGCATTTT.